These T cell receptor beta chains were read from a single sample in a study of blood T cell repertoires in COVID-19. Only in-frame clones appear in the TCRdb table, and some are missing; sequencing was by immunoSEQ multiplex PCR. The table shows 150,000 to 200,000 clones, with 80% to 85% occurring only once. The sample consisted of peripheral blood. The receptors originated from a human donor with acute or convalescent COVID-19. The donor label of this sample is uncertain. CDR3s include the opening cysteine and the closing phenylalanine or tryptophan. D genes are given only for firm matches. Rows give clone size only sometimes, using once, few, many, or a class for an expanded clone.

CDR3 DNA	CDR3 protein	clone size	D gene	V gene	J gene
TGTGCCAGCAGCTTACGGAGGTCTAACACTGAAGCTTTCTTT	CASSLRRSNTEAFF	NA	NA	TRBV7-2	TRBJ1-1
TGCGCCAGCATCAAGGACGCGGGAGGGAGGAACGTCCTGACTTTC	CASIKDAGGRNVLTF	NA	TRBD2	TRBV5-1	TRBJ2-6
TGTGCCAGCAGCCCGAGGGAGGGTGAAGCTTTCTTT	CASSPREGEAFF	NA	NA	TRBV11-3	TRBJ1-1
TGTGCCAGCAGCGAACAGGGGGCGGAAGGAAACACCATATATTTT	CASSEQGAEGNTIYF	NA	TRBD1	TRBV11-3	TRBJ1-3
TGTGCCAGCTCACTAGGGGCGGAAAGTTATGGCTACACCTTC	CASSLGAESYGYTF	NA	NA	TRBV18	TRBJ1-2
TGCGCCAGCAGCCAGACAGGCGCCTCTGGAAACACCATATATTTT	CASSQTGASGNTIYF	few	NA	TRBV4-1	TRBJ1-3
TGTGCCAGCTTCCGCCTCGGTCGCACAGATACGCAGTATTTT	CASFRLGRTDTQYF	few	NA	TRBV2	TRBJ2-3
TGTGCCTGCGCAGGCCTCATGAACACTGAAGCTTTCTTT	CACAGLMNTEAFF	NA	NA	TRBV30	TRBJ1-1
TGTGCCAGCAGTCTTAGCGGGACCTACAATGAGCAGTTCTTC	CASSLSGTYNEQFF	NA	TRBD2	TRBV6-5	TRBJ2-1
TGTGCCAGCAGCCCCCCCGCAGATACGCAGTATTTT	CASSPPADTQYF	once	NA	TRBV7-2	TRBJ2-3
TGTGCCAGCAGTGAAGCCCCCCAGGCTGGCTACACCTTC	CASSEAPQAGYTF	NA	NA	TRBV25-1	TRBJ1-2
TGTGCCAGCAGTGAATTCGGGAAGGGTAATGAAAAACTGTTTTTT	CASSEFGKGNEKLFF	once	NA	TRBV25-1	TRBJ1-4
TGTGCCAGCAGTTTCTCAGGGGCGAATCAGCCCCAGCATTTT	CASSFSGANQPQHF	NA	NA	TRBV27	TRBJ1-5
TGTGCCAGCAGCTCCCGACAGGGCCATGGCTACACCTTC	CASSSRQGHGYTF	few	TRBD1	TRBV7-8	TRBJ1-2
TGTGCCAGCAGTGGAGGGAGGGAAGCTTTCTTT	CASSGGREAFF	NA	NA	TRBV28	TRBJ1-1
TGTGCCAGCAGCCCCCTAGCGGGGGGCGTCCCAGATACGCAGTATTTT	CASSPLAGGVPDTQYF	NA	TRBD2	TRBV3-1/TRBV3-2	TRBJ2-3
TGCAGTGCTAGTGACCGGAGTTCCGTCGAGCAGTACTTC	CSASDRSSVEQYF	once	NA	TRBV20-1	TRBJ2-7
TGTGCCAGCAGCCCGAACGGAGGGGAAGTCTATGGCTACACCTTC	CASSPNGGEVYGYTF	NA	NA	TRBV3-1/TRBV3-2	TRBJ1-2
TGCGCCAGCAGCTTGGCCGGCGGAGAGACCCAGTACTTC	CASSLAGGETQYF	few	NA	TRBV5-1	TRBJ2-5
TGTGCCAGCAGCCCGGACACGGGCACGGGAGATACGCAGTATTTT	CASSPDTGTGDTQYF	NA	NA	TRBV5-6	TRBJ2-3
TGTGCCAGCAGCCGCCCCCGGTCTGGGGCCAACGTCCTGACTTTC	CASSRPRSGANVLTF	NA	NA	TRBV6-5	TRBJ2-6
TGCAGCGTTGGCTGGGGGCAGGGCGAAGCTTTCTTT	CSVGWGQGEAFF	NA	NA	TRBV29-1	TRBJ1-1
TGCGCCAGCAGCTTGGAGGCCAGCGTTGCAGATACGCAGTATTTT	CASSLEASVADTQYF	NA	NA	TRBV5-1	TRBJ2-3
TGCGCCAGACCCTGTCCGGGGCAGTACTTC	CARPCPGQYF	NA	NA	TRBV10-1	TRBJ2-5
TGTGCCAGCAGCATTGGACAGGTCTCTGGATCACCCCTCCACTTT	CASSIGQVSGSPLHF	NA	TRBD1	TRBV3-1/TRBV3-2	TRBJ1-6
TGCGCCAGCAGCTTGGGGGGGGTTTACTCCTACGAGCAGTACTTC	CASSLGGVYSYEQYF	NA	NA	TRBV5-1	TRBJ2-7
TGTGCCAGCACTTGGACAGGGAACTCCTACGAGCAGTACTTC	CASTWTGNSYEQYF	NA	TRBD1	TRBV6-5	TRBJ2-7
TGTGCCAGCAGCCAAGGACAGGGCCGGACTGAAGCTTTCTTT	CASSQGQGRTEAFF	NA	TRBD1	TRBV14	TRBJ1-1
TGTGCCAGCAGTGAAGTGAGGAACACTGAAGCTTTCTTT	CASSEVRNTEAFF	NA	NA	TRBV2	TRBJ1-1
TGCGCCAGCAGCTTTCATCCGGGGATCGACGAGCAGTACTTC	CASSFHPGIDEQYF	NA	NA	TRBV5-1	TRBJ2-7
TGTGCCAGCAGCCCCCTTGGGGCGGGGGCTAAAGATACGCAGTATTTT	CASSPLGAGAKDTQYF	NA	NA	TRBV7-9	TRBJ2-3
TGTGCCAGCAGGGCTTTGGGCGGGACAGGGGCCCGGGAGGGCTACACCTTC	CASRALGGTGAREGYTF	once	TRBD1	TRBV5-6	TRBJ1-2
TGTGCCAGTAGTATGGCGGCTTATGGCTACACCTTC	CASSMAAYGYTF	NA	NA	TRBV19	TRBJ1-2
TGTGCCAGCAGCGGCGGAGTAGGGGGGGGCTCCTATAATTCACCCCTCCACTTT	CASSGGVGGGSYNSPLHF	NA	NA	TRBV9	TRBJ1-6
TGTGCCAGCAGGGCAGGGGAGAACACTGAAGCTTTCTTT	CASRAGENTEAFF	NA	NA	TRBV2	TRBJ1-1
TGCGCCAGCAGCTTGTCGACTAGCGGGGGGAGCTCCTACGAGCAGTACTTC	CASSLSTSGGSSYEQYF	NA	TRBD2	TRBV5-1	TRBJ2-7
TGCAGCGTTTTACGGACAGGAGACTCCTACAATGAGCAGTTCTTC	CSVLRTGDSYNEQFF	NA	TRBD1	TRBV29-1	TRBJ2-1
TGTGCCAGCAGTCTTGACACCAACACCGGGGAGCTGTTTTTT	CASSLDTNTGELFF	NA	NA	TRBV2	TRBJ2-2
TGTGCCAGCAGCTTAGCCCGAGCCGAGCAGTACTTC	CASSLARAEQYF	NA	NA	TRBV7-9	TRBJ2-7
TGTGCCAGTAAACCCGCGAGCACAGATACGCAGTATTTT	CASKPASTDTQYF	NA	NA	TRBV19	TRBJ2-3
TGCGCCAGCAGTCAAGCAAATAGTAGCGGGGAGAGCTCCTACGAGCAGTACTTC	CASSQANSSGESSYEQYF	NA	TRBD2	TRBV23-1	TRBJ2-7
TGTGCCTGGGGGACAGGGGCCGTTCCACCCCTCCACTTT	CAWGTGAVPPLHF	NA	TRBD1	TRBV30	TRBJ1-6
TGTGCCAGCAGCCAAGCCTCCTCTAGTTACGAGCAGTACTTC	CASSQASSSYEQYF	NA	NA	TRBV3-1/TRBV3-2	TRBJ2-7
TGTGCCAGCAGCTTCCCCAGGACTAGCGGGGTGTACGAGCAGTACTTC	CASSFPRTSGVYEQYF	NA	TRBD2	TRBV11-3	TRBJ2-7
TGTGCCAGCAGTGGGACAGGGAGGAGTTCACCCCTCCACTTT	CASSGTGRSSPLHF	NA	TRBD1	TRBV2	TRBJ1-6
TGTGCCATCAGTGAGCGGGACAGGGGGGCCTACGAGCAGTACTTC	CAISERDRGAYEQYF	NA	TRBD1	TRBV10-3	TRBJ2-7
TGTGCCAGCAGCTCCACCGACGCAAGCGCTGTGGCCAAAAACATTCAGTACTTC	CASSSTDASAVAKNIQYF	NA	NA	TRBV11-2	TRBJ2-4
TGTGCCAGCAGCCAAACAGGGAAAAAGAGTGGCTACACCTTC	CASSQTGKKSGYTF	NA	NA	TRBV14	TRBJ1-2
TGCAGCGTTGAAACCGACAGTGAGACCCAGTACTTC	CSVETDSETQYF	few	NA	TRBV29-1	TRBJ2-5
TGCGCCAGCAGCTTGCGGGGTTGGGACGAGCAGTACTTC	CASSLRGWDEQYF	NA	NA	TRBV5-1	TRBJ2-7
TGTGCCAGCAGCTTACTCACGGGGGGAGCGGATGAGCAGTTCTTC	CASSLLTGGADEQFF	NA	TRBD2	TRBV7-6	TRBJ2-1
TGTGCCAGCAGCCCAAGACTAGATTACAATGAGCAGTTCTTC	CASSPRLDYNEQFF	NA	NA	TRBV9	TRBJ2-1
TGTGCCTGGAGAGGACAGACACGCGGGACCCAGTACTTC	CAWRGQTRGTQYF	NA	NA	TRBV30	TRBJ2-5
TGTGCCAGCAGCTTAAAGGGGAATGAGCAGTTCTTC	CASSLKGNEQFF	NA	NA	TRBV11-2	TRBJ2-1